Sequencing of this TCR beta chain was carried out in a study of EBV T-cell therapy then PD-1 blockade in nasopharyngeal carcinoma (dated by TCRdb to the early 2020s). The treatment or condition label of this sample denotes: AdE1-LMPpoly-expanded autologous EBV-specific T-cell therapy followed by anti-PD-1 nivolumab. With regard to this clone: The antigen this receptor binds is unknown. No base-level quality is on record; no much larger clone is a single base apart.

CDR3 length: 15 amino acids, cysteine to phenylalanine. The entry retains the CDR3 DNA only, 45 bases that are in frame from base 1. From the germline V gene, CDR1 is SGDLS and CDR2 is YYNGEE. V loses 4 bases at its end and J loses 3 bases; junction bases beyond the gene matches: 5. The Qiagen DNeasy Kit was used to extract genomic DNA from the sorted cells. The immunoSEQ platform was used for deep sequencing of the TCR beta chain. As for how the authors treated the data: The immunoSEQ Analyzer software was used to analyze the repertoire data. Imported from immuneACCESS, the table was reduced by TCRdb to in-frame sequences with V and J called. These copies leave out some clones; in studies compared against another copy, an unresolved V gene accounts for under half, and the cause of the remainder is not known. That table gives V, J and clone size, and the DNA gave D and trimming. The sample table holds about 22,000 clones, of which 70% to 85% were seen once. In total, the top ten clones hold approximately 24% of the sample.

The receptor was isolated from a man aged 35 to 55 with nasopharyngeal carcinoma. Sequenced here: CD8+ T cells from blood, sampled at day -245 from a patient whose treatment included autologous EBV-specific T cells and nivolumab. The rearrangement joined TRBV9 to TRBJ1-5, with 9 junctional bases fitting TRBD1. The DNA sequence is as follows: TGTGCCAGCAGCTTAGGACAGGGGTTCAATCAGCCCCAGCATTTT. This encodes CASSLGQGFNQPQHF.